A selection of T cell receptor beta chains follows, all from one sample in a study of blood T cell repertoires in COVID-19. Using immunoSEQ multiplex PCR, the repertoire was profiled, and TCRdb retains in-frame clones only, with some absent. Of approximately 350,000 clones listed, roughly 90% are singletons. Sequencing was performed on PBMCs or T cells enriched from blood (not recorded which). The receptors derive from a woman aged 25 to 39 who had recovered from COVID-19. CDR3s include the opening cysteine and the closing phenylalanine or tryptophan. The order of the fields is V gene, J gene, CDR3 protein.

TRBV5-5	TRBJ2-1	CASSLRAGVNEQFF
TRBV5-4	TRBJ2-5	CASSPGTAQETQYF
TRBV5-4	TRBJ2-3	CASSPDRGSDTQYF
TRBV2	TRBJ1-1	CASSEWASTEAFF
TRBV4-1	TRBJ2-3	CASSQYSGSTDTQYF
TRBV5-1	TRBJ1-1	CASSLAWGRGNTEAFF
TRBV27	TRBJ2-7	CASSPLAFYEQYF
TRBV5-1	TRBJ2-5	CASSLDVLGGNAQYF
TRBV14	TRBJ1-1	CASSQWTGGNTEAFF
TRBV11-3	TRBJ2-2	CASSSGQGATGELFF
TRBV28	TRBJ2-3	CASSPGHRDTQYF
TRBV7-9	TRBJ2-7	CASSSPGSSYEQYF
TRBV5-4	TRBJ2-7	CASSSGGKTNEQYF
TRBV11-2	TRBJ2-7	CASSLGQAYTYEQYF
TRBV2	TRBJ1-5	CASSVGTGDQPQHF
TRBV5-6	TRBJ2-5	CASSGGRIGETQYF
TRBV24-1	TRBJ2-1	CATSDLDKGTGYNEQFF
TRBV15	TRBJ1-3	CATSRDPDSGNTIYF
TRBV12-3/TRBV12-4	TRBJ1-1	CASRALGGTEAFF
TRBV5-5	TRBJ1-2	CASSSQGRNYGYTF
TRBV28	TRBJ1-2	CASSLINAGGYGYTF
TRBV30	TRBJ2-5	CAWSVTGGPRETQYF
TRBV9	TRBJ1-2	CASSEGRELYGYTF
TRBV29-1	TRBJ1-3	CSVETGFFGSGNTIYF
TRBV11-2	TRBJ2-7	CASSLDWAGRDYEQYF
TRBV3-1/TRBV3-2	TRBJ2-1	CASSQVAPSGGGIDNEQFF
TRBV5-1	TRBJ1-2	CASSTETGDGYTF
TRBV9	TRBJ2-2	CASSEVAGAVNTGELFF
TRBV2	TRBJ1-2	CASREQGTGNFGYTF
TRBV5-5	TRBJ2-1	CASSFAGNNEQFF
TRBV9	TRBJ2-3	CASSARWREKTDTQYF
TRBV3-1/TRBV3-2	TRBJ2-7	CASSPTSGGSYEQYF
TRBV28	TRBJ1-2	CASNSLGVGYTF
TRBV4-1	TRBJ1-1	CASSQQLLMNTEAFF
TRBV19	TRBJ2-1	CASSIGGQAVEQFF
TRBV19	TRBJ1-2	CASSIDQTGYYGYTF